The T cell receptor beta chain described here comes from a study of cytomegalovirus exposure and HLA in healthy donors. Generated by immunoSEQ multiplex PCR, the TCRdb table keeps only in-frame clones and is missing some. Of 65,000 to 75,000 clones in the sample, approximately 94% are singletons; the top ten hold around 3.5%. The CDR3 covers 15 residues. V shed 0 bases, J shed 6 bases, and the junction held 7 bases outside the gene matches. Germline V lookup: CDR1 SGDLS, CDR2 YYNGEE. Specimen: PBMCs. The rearrangement links TRBV9 to TRBJ2-3, with TRBD2 identical over 7 bases. This clonotype was sampled from a young woman in good health and CMV-seropositive. This CDR3 reads CASSVGTRSSDTQYF. The CDR3 DNA is TGTGCCAGCAGCGTAGGGACTAGATCTTCGGATACGCAGTATTTT.